Sequencing of this T cell receptor (beta chain) was carried out in a study of blood T cells in healthy people across ages. Notes on the study in general: When set beside aged donors, long-lived donors presented more naive CD4+ cells and higher diversity. Roughly linear declines in TCR beta diversity per million T cells occurred with age.

The use of a sample-barcoded 5' primer and a J-beta primer mix characterized a second PCR of about 7 to 12 cycles. Every molecule of cDNA carried a tag from a template-switch adaptor with 12 random nucleotides. Via MiXCR, TCRdb re-called the 5' RACE reads, giving one row per CDR3 protein. The table has roughly 800,000 distinct CDR3 sequences, nearly 60% seen once. As for this clonotype: The target antigen is unknown. Sequence at one end of the junction differs from germline and may be a read error.

The CDR3 consists of 14 residues. The germline V gene has CDR1 MNHEY and CDR2 SVGAGI. The source of this sequence is a man aged 25 to 45 in good health. Sequenced material: blood. V and J are TRBV6-5 and TRBJ2-5; 9 nucleotides align to TRBD2. The CDR3 sequence: CTSTLAGTTGEQYF. The CDR3, as DNA: TGTACCAGCACCCTAGCGGGGACCACCGGTGAGCAGTACTTC.